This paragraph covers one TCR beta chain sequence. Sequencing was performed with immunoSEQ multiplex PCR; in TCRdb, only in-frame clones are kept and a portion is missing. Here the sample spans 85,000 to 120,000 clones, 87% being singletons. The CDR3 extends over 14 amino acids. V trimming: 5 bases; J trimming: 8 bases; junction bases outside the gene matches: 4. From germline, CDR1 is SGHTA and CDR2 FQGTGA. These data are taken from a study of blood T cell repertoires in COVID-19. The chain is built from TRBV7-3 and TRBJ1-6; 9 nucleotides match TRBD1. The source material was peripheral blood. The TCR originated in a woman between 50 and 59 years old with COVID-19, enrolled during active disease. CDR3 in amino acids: CASSEGQGHSPLHF. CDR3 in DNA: TGTGCCAGCAGCGAGGGACAGGGACATTCACCCCTCCACTTT.